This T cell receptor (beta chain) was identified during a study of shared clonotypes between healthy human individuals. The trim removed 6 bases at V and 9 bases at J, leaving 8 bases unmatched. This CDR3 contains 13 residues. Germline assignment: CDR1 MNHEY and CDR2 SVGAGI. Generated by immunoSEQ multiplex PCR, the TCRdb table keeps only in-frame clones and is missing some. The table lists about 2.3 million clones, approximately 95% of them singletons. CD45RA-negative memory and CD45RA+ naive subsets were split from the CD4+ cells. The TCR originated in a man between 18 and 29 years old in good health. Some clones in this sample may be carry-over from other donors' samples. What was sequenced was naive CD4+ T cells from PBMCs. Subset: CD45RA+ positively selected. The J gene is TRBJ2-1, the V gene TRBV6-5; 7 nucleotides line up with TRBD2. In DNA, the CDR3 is TGTGCCAGCAGCCCTCGGTGGGGGGGTGAGCAGTTCTTC. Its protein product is CASSPRWGGEQFF.